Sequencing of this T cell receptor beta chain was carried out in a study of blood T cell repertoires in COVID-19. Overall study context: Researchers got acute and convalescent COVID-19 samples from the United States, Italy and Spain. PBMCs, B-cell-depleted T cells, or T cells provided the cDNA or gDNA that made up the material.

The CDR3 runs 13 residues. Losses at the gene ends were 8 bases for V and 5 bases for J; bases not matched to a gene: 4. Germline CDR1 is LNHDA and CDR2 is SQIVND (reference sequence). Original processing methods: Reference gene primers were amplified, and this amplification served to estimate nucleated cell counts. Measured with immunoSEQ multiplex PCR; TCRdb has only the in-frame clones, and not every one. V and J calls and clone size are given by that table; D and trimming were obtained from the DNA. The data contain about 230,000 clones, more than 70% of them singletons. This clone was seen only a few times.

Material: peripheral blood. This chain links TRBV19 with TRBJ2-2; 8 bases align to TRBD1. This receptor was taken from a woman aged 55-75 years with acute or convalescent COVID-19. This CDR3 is CASGDRGTGELFF. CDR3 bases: TGTGCCAGTGGCGACAGGGGAACCGGGGAGCTGTTTTTT.